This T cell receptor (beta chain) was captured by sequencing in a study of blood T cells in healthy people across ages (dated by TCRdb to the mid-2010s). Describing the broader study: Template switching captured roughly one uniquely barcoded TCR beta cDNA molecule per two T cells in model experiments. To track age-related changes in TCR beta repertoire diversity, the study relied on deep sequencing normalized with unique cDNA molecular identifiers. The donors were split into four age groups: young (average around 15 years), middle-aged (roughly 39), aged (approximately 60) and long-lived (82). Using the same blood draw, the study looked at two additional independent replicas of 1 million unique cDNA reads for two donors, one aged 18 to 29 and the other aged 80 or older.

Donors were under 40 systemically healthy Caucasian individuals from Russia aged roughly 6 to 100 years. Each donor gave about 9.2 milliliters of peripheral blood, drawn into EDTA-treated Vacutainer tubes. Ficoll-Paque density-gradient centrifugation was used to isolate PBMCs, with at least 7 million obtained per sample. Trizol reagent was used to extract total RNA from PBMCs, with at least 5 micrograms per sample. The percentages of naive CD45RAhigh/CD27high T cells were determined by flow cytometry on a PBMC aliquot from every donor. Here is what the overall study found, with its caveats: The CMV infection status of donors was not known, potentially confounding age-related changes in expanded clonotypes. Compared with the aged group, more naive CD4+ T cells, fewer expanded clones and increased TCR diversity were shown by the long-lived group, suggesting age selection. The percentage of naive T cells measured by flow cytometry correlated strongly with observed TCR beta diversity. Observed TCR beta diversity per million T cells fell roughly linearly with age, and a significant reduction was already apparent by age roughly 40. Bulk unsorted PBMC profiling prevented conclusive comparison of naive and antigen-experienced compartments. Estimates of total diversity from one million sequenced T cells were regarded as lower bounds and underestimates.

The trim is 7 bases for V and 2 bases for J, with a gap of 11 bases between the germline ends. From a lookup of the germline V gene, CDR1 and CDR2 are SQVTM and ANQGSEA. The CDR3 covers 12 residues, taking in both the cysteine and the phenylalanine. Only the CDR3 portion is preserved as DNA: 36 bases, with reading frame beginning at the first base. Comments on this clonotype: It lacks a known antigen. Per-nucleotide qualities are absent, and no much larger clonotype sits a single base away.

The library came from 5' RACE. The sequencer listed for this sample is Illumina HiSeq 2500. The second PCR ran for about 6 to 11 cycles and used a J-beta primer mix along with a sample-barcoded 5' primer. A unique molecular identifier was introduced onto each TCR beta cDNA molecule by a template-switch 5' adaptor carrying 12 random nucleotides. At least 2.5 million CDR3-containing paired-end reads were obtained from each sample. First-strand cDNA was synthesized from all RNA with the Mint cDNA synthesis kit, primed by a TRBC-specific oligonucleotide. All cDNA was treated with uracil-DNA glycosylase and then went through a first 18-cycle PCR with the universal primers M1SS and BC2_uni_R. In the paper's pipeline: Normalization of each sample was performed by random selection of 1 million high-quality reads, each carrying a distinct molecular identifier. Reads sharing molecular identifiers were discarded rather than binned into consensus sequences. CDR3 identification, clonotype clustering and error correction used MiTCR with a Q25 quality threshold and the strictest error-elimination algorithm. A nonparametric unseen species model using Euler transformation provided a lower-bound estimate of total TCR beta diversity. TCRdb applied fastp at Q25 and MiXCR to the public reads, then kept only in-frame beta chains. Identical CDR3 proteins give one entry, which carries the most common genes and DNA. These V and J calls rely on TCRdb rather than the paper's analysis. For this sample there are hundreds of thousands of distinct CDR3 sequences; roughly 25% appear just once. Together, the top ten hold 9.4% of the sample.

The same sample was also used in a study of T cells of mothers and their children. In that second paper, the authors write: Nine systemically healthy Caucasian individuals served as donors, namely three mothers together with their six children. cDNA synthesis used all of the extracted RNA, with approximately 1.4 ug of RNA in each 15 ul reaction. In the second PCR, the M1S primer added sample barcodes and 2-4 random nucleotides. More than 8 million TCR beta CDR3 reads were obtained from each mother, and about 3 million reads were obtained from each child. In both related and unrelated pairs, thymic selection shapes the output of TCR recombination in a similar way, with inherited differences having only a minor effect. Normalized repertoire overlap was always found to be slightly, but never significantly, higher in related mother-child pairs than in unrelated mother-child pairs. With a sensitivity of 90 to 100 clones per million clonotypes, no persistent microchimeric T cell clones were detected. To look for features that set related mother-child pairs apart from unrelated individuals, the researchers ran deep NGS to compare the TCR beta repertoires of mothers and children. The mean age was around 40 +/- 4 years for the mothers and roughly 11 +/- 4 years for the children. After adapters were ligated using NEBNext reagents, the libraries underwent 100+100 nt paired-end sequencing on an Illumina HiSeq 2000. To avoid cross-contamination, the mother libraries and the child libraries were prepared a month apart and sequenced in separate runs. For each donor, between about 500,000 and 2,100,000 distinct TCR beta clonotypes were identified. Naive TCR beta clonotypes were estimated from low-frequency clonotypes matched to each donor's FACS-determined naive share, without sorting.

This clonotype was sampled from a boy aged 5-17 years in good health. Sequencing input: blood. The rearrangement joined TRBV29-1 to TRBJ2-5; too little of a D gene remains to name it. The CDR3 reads CSAQTGQETQYF. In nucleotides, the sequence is TGCAGCGCCCAGACCGGACAAGAGACCCAGTACTTC. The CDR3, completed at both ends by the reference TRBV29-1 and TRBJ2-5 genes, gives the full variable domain SAVISQKPSRDICQRGTSLTIQCQVDSQVTMMFWYRQQPGQSLTLIATANQGSEATYESGFVIDKFPISRPNLTFSTLTVSNMSPEDSSIYLCSAQTGQETQYFGPGTRLLVL.